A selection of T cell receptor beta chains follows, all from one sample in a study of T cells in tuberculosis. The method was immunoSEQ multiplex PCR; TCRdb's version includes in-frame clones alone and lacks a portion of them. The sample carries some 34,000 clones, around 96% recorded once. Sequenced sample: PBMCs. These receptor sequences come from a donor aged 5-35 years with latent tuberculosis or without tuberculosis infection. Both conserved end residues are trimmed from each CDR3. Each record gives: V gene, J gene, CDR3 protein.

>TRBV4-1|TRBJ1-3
ASSQATGAEGNTIY
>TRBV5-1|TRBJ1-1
ASSSASGDTEAF
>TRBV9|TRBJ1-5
ASSGGQGNQPQH
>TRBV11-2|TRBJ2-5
ASSSLRSTGRKETQY
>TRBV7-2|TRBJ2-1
ASSPNVRASYNEQF
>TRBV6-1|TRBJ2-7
ASSVGAVSYEQY
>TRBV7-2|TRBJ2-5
ASSFGLRETQY
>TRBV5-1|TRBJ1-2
ASSFGTGDGYT
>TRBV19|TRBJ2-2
ASSIRTGPRPGELF
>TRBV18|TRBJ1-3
ASSPPGGGNTIY
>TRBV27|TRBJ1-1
ASKEDREGYTEAF
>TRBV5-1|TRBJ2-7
ASRTHYEQY
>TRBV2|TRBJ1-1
ASSEALQGDTEAF
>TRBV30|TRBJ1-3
AWAGEIGNTIY
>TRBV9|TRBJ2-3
ASSLQGAVADTQY
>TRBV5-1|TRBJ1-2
ASSLDAGIGYT
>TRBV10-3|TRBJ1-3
AISSTESSGNTIY
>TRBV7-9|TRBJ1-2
ASSPKTDGYT
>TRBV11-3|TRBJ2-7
ASSAGTGPHEQY
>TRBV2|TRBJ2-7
ASSDSEGSYEQY
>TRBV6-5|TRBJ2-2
ASRPTGFITGELF
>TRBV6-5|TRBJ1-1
ASRRQGNTEAF
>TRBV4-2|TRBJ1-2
ASSPGGNYGYT
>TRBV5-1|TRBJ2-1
ASSLTSGRTSEQF
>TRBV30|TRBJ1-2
AWSHIGRAYGYT
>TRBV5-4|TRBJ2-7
ASSLVVGGYSYEQY
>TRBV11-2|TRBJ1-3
ASSPSGQGGNTIY
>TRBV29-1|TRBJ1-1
SVISRLANTEAF